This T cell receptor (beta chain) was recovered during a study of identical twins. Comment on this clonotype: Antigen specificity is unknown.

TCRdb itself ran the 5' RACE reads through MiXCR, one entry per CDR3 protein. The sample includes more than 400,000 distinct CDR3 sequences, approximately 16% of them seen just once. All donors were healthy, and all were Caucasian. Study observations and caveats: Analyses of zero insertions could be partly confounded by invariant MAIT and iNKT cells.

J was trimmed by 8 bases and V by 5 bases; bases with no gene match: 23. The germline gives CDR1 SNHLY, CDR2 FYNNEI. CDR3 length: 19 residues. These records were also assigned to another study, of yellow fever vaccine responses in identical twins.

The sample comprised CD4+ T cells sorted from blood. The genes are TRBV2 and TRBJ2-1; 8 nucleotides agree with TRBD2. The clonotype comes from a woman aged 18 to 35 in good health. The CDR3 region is CASSLSKWGKRGKDDEQFF. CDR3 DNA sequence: TGTGCCAGCAGTTTATCCAAATGGGGGAAGCGGGGGAAGGATGATGAGCAGTTCTTC.